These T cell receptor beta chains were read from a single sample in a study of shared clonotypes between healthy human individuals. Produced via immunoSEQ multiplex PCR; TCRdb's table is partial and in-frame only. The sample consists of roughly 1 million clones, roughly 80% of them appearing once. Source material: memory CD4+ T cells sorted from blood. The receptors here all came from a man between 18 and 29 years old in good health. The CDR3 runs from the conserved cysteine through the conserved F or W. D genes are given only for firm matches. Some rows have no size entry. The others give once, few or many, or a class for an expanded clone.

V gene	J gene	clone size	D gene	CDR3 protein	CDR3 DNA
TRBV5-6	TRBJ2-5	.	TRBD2	CASSLLAGGQETQYF	TGTGCCAGCAGCTTGTTAGCGGGAGGTCAAGAGACCCAGTACTTC
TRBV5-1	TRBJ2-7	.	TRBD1	CASGVGTGPSEQYF	TGCGCCAGCGGTGTGGGGACAGGGCCAAGCGAGCAGTACTTC
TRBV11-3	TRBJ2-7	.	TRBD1	CASSRTGQGEQYF	TGTGCCAGCAGCCGGACAGGGCAGGGCGAGCAGTACTTC
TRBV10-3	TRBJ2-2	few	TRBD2	CAISQGLAGDSTGELFF	TGTGCCATCAGTCAGGGACTAGCGGGGGACAGCACCGGGGAGCTGTTTTTT
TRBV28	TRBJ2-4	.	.	CASSLKGNYF	TGTGCCAGCAGTTTGAAGGGAAATTACTTC
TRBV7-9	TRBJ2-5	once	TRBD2	CASSLARDILGLVFTQYF	TGTGCCAGCAGCTTAGCGCGGGACATTCTGGGACTAGTATTTACCCAGTACTTC
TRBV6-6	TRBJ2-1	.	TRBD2	CASSYVAGRSGEQFF	TGTGCCAGCAGTTACGTAGCGGGGAGGTCCGGTGAGCAGTTCTTC
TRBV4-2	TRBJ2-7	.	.	CASSQVGGVASYEQYF	TGTGCCAGCAGCCAAGTCGGTGGTGTAGCATCCTACGAGCAGTACTTC
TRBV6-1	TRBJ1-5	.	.	CASSEKYKNQPQHF	TGTGCCAGCAGTGAAAAGTACAAGAATCAGCCCCAGCATTTT
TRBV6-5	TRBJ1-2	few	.	CASSYSGGGAVYGYTF	TGTGCCAGCAGTTACTCGGGGGGGGGAGCAGTCTATGGCTACACCTTC
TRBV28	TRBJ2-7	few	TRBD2	CASSPPRGRAYEQYF	TGTGCCAGCAGTCCCCCGCGGGGGAGGGCCTACGAGCAGTACTTC
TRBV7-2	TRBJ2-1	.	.	CASTQTLYNEQFF	TGTGCCAGCACCCAGACTCTCTACAATGAGCAGTTCTTC
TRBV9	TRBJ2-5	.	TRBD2	CASSVAGGPWETQYF	TGTGCCAGCAGCGTAGCGGGAGGGCCGTGGGAGACCCAGTACTTC
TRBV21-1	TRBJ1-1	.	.	CASISRGVNTEAFF	TGTGCCAGCATCTCGCGGGGGGTGAACACTGAAGCTTTCTTT
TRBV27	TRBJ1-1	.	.	CASSFLGEVTEAFF	TGTGCCAGCAGTTTTTTGGGGGAGGTCACTGAAGCTTTCTTT
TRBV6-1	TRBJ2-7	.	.	CASSEFPTDSYEQYF	TGTGCCAGCAGTGAATTCCCGACAGATTCCTACGAGCAGTACTTC